A selection of T cell receptor beta chains follows, all from one sample in a study of CD8 T cells in ankylosing spondylitis. Via MiXCR, TCRdb re-called the 5' RACE reads, giving one row per CDR3 protein. The sample lists about 260,000 distinct CDR3 sequences; around 25% were seen once. Material: blood, either unsorted or a sorted T cell fraction (not recorded which). Receptors originate from a male donor with ankylosing spondylitis or in good health (not recorded which). Both conserved end residues are part of each CDR3. The D gene is left open where the match is weak. Some rows mark clone size as missing; the rest say once, few, many or name a class of expanded clone.

clone size | CDR3 length | D gene | J gene | V gene | CDR3 protein | CDR3 DNA
. | 13 | . | TRBJ2-7 | TRBV10-3 | CAVRTVLGYEQYF | TGTGCCGTAAGGACTGTGCTCGGCTACGAGCAGTACTTC
. | 14 | . | TRBJ1-6 | TRBV19 | CASSATLDNSPLHF | TGTGCCAGTAGTGCGACCCTGGATAATTCACCCCTCCACTTT
. | 16 | . | TRBJ2-7 | TRBV7-2 | CASSYREAIQGYEQYF | TGTGCCAGCAGCTATCGTGAGGCGATACAGGGCTACGAGCAGTACTTC
. | 15 | . | TRBJ2-7 | TRBV7-9 | CASSEPGRNSYEQYF | TGTGCCAGCAGCGAACCGGGACGGAACTCCTACGAGCAGTACTTC
. | 13 | . | TRBJ2-3 | TRBV10-3 | CAISEYGSDTQYF | TGTGCCATCAGTGAGTATGGATCAGATACGCAGTATTTT
. | 14 | TRBD2 | TRBJ2-2 | TRBV12-3/TRBV12-4 | CASSSSGGAGELFF | TGTGCCAGCAGTTCTAGCGGAGGGGCCGGGGAGCTGTTTTTT
. | 16 | . | TRBJ2-3 | TRBV12-3/TRBV12-4 | CASSFLGLARPDTQYF | TGTGCCAGCAGTTTTCTAGGGTTGGCCAGACCAGATACGCAGTATTTT
. | 14 | TRBD1 | TRBJ1-5 | TRBV10-3 | CAIRETGDNQPQHF | TGTGCCATCAGGGAGACAGGGGACAATCAGCCCCAGCATTTT
many | 16 | . | TRBJ2-2 | TRBV20-1 | CSASWVTPANTGELFF | TGCAGTGCTAGTTGGGTCACCCCCGCGAACACCGGGGAGCTGTTTTTT
many | 17 | TRBD1 | TRBJ2-3 | TRBV12-3/TRBV12-4 | CASSNPLGQGGSDTQYF | TGTGCCAGCAGTAATCCCCTGGGACAGGGGGGATCAGATACGCAGTATTTT
few | 16 | . | TRBJ2-3 | TRBV6-5 | CASSYFRGSSTDTQYF | TGTGCCAGCAGTTACTTTCGGGGGAGTAGCACAGATACGCAGTATTTT
. | 12 | . | TRBJ1-2 | TRBV6-5 | CASRGRAHGYTF | TGTGCCAGCCGGGGCAGGGCCCATGGCTACACCTTC
. | 15 | TRBD1 | TRBJ2-7 | TRBV20-1 | CSAREDTGVFYEQYF | TGCAGTGCTAGAGAAGATACAGGGGTATTTTACGAGCAGTACTTC
. | 14 | . | TRBJ2-7 | TRBV20-1 | CSARWSWVSYEQYF | TGCAGTGCTAGATGGTCGTGGGTCAGCTACGAGCAGTACTTC
few | 15 | . | TRBJ2-5 | TRBV3-1 | CASSQAVARVETQYF | TGTGCCAGCAGCCAAGCAGTTGCGAGGGTGGAGACCCAGTACTTC
few | 12 | TRBD2 | TRBJ2-1 | TRBV20-1 | CSAPRLANEQFF | TGCAGTGCTCCTAGACTAGCTAACGAGCAGTTCTTC
. | 15 | TRBD1 | TRBJ2-7 | TRBV18 | CASSPGQGTFNEQYF | TGTGCCAGCTCACCAGGACAGGGAACATTTAACGAGCAGTACTTC